Listed below are T cell receptor beta chains from one sample, sequenced in a study of cytomegalovirus exposure and HLA in healthy donors. Sequenced by immunoSEQ multiplex PCR; TCRdb stores in-frame clones only, minus some. This repertoire shows hundreds of thousands of clones, about nine tenths found once; its top ten account for roughly 0.83%. The sample was PBMCs. The receptors stem from a woman younger than 30 in good health and CMV-seronegative. The CDR3 runs from the conserved cysteine through the conserved F or W. The order of the fields is D gene, clone size, V gene, J gene, CDR3 protein, CDR3 DNA. The D gene is left open where the match is weak. Not all rows give a size; the values are once, few, many and, for expanded clones, a class.

>.|.|TRBV4-1|TRBJ1-4
CASSLRTAEATNEKLFF
TGCGCCAGCAGCCTTCGGACAGCGGAAGCAACTAATGAAAAACTGTTTTTT
>.|.|TRBV7-6|TRBJ2-7
CASSLAGERQYF
TGTGCCAGCAGCTTAGCTGGGGAGCGGCAGTACTTC
>.|.|TRBV5-1|TRBJ1-2
CASSSDLQGPVTF
TGCGCCAGCAGCTCGGACCTTCAGGGTCCGGTTACCTTC
>TRBD1|.|TRBV7-9|TRBJ2-3
CASSDRDRGFPSTDTQYF
TGTGCCAGCAGCGACCGGGACAGGGGGTTCCCTAGCACAGATACGCAGTATTTT
>.|.|TRBV28|TRBJ2-3
CASSALTGNLDTQYF
TGTGCCAGCAGTGCACTAACAGGGAATCTAGATACGCAGTATTTT
>.|.|TRBV11-1|TRBJ2-3
CARPRFRDSTDTQYF
TGTGCCAGGCCCCGATTTCGAGATAGCACAGATACGCAGTATTTT
>.|.|TRBV6-1|TRBJ2-4
CASKETAKNIQYF
TGTGCCAGCAAGGAGACAGCCAAAAACATTCAGTACTTC
>TRBD1|few|TRBV30|TRBJ1-2
CAWDNRGYGYTF
TGTGCCTGGGACAACAGGGGCTATGGCTACACCTTC
>TRBD2|.|TRBV9|TRBJ2-1
CASSLGTSLLNEQFF
TGTGCCAGCAGCCTCGGGACTAGCTTATTAAATGAGCAGTTCTTC
>.|once|TRBV30|TRBJ1-5
CAWSGEVGGPYQPQHF
TGTGCCTGGAGCGGCGAGGTCGGGGGACCTTATCAGCCCCAGCATTTT
>.|.|TRBV27|TRBJ2-7
CASSLGGPSYEQYF
TGTGCCAGCAGTTTGGGGGGGCCATCCTACGAGCAGTACTTC
>.|few|TRBV27|TRBJ1-1
CASKTYRETFF
TGTGCCAGCAAAACTTACAGGGAGACTTTCTTT
>.|.|TRBV28|TRBJ1-1
CASTRGMNTEAFF
TGTGCCAGCACCCGAGGGATGAACACTGAAGCTTTCTTT
>TRBD2|.|TRBV9|TRBJ2-2
CASSPGGDTGELFF
TGTGCCAGCAGCCCCGGGGGGGACACCGGGGAGCTGTTTTTT
>TRBD2|.|TRBV28|TRBJ2-7
CASSYFSGSGSEQYF
TGTGCCAGCAGTTACTTTAGCGGGAGCGGTTCCGAGCAGTACTTC
>TRBD2|once|TRBV28|TRBJ2-7
CASSLASGGSYEQYF
TGTGCCAGCAGTTTGGCCAGCGGGGGGTCCTACGAGCAGTACTTC
>.|.|TRBV15|TRBJ1-1
CATSLPLRLLTNTEAFF
TGTGCCACCAGCTTACCCCTGAGGTTGTTGACGAACACTGAAGCTTTCTTT
>TRBD1|.|TRBV6-1|TRBJ2-7
CASSAGQGGEEQYF
TGTGCCAGCAGTGCGGGACAGGGTGGTGAAGAGCAGTACTTC
>TRBD1|.|TRBV5-1|TRBJ1-3
CASSPLQTGRPVYF
TGCGCCAGCAGCCCCCTACAGACAGGGCGACCGGTATATTTT
>.|.|TRBV19|TRBJ2-4
CASSPSLAKNIQYF
TGTGCCAGTAGTCCAAGCCTAGCCAAAAACATTCAGTACTTC
>TRBD1|.|TRBV6-5|TRBJ1-6
CASRKEHRGDSPLHF
TGTGCCAGCAGAAAAGAGCACAGGGGGGATTCACCCCTCCACTTT
>.|.|TRBV30|TRBJ2-5
CAWSHPRRETQYF
TGTGCCTGGAGTCACCCCCGCAGGGAGACCCAGTACTTC
>TRBD2|.|TRBV5-4|TRBJ2-1
CASSLGLAGEQFF
TGTGCCAGCAGCTTGGGACTAGCGGGGGAGCAGTTCTTC
>TRBD1|.|TRBV2|TRBJ1-1
CASSTGTGYEAFF
TGTGCCAGCAGTACCGGGACAGGGTACGAAGCTTTCTTT
>TRBD1|.|TRBV6-4|TRBJ1-6
CATSEESGGDSPLHF
TGTGCCACCTCGGAAGAGTCAGGGGGAGATTCACCCCTCCACTTT
>.|.|TRBV28|TRBJ1-2
CASRLSRGTPYGYTF
TGTGCCAGCAGACTGAGTAGGGGGACACCTTATGGCTACACCTTC
>TRBD1|.|TRBV9|TRBJ1-4
CASSEGTATNEKLFF
TGTGCCAGCAGCGAAGGGACAGCAACTAATGAAAAACTGTTTTTT
>.|.|TRBV6-1|TRBJ1-1
CASSVTLNTEAFF
TGTGCCAGCAGTGTAACACTGAACACTGAAGCTTTCTTT
>.|.|TRBV5-1|TRBJ1-2
CASSKDRISYGYTF
TGCGCCAGCAGCAAAGACAGGATCTCCTATGGCTACACCTTC
>TRBD1|few|TRBV5-6|TRBJ2-7
CASSSRDSYEQYF
TGTGCCAGCAGCTCTCGGGACAGCTACGAGCAGTACTTC
>TRBD1|.|TRBV7-9|TRBJ2-2
CASSYWTGNTGELFF
TGTGCCAGCAGCTACTGGACAGGGAACACCGGGGAGCTGTTTTTT
>.|.|TRBV4-1|TRBJ2-4
CASSQDTLASQYF
TGCGCCAGCAGCCAAGATACACTAGCATCTCAGTACTTC
>TRBD2|.|TRBV18|TRBJ2-7
CASSRGGLPPEQYF
TGTGCCAGCTCACGGGGGGGTCTCCCCCCCGAGCAGTACTTC
>.|.|TRBV11-2|TRBJ2-2
CASKSYRGANTGELFF
TGTGCCAGCAAAAGCTACCGCGGTGCGAACACCGGGGAGCTGTTTTTT
>.|.|TRBV5-6|TRBJ1-1
CASSLADTEAFF
TGTGCCAGCAGCTTGGCGGACACTGAAGCTTTCTTT
>.|.|TRBV7-9|TRBJ2-7
CASSLVRGTSYEQYF
TGTGCCAGCAGCTTAGTAAGGGGGACCTCCTACGAGCAGTACTTC
>TRBD1|.|TRBV6-6|TRBJ2-3
CASSYVWTGGGDTQYF
TGTGCCAGCAGTTACGTCTGGACAGGGGGGGGAGATACGCAGTATTTT